In this sample, the clone carrying this T cell receptor (beta chain) turned up once. Its antigen remains unidentified. The analysis combined second doses at about 4 or about 12 weeks. These data come from a study of T cell responses to AZD1222 COVID-19 vaccine. Study results and limitations: Seropositivity was recorded at baseline in only a handful of AZD1222 recipients.

TCRdb keeps only in-frame clones here, not all; method: immunoSEQ multiplex PCR. The data hold some 140,000 clones, with approximately 88% observed a single time. There are 15 residues in the CDR3. The germline gives CDR1 WNHNN, CDR2 SYGVQD (reference sequence). Trimming removed 6 bases from V and 4 bases from J; junction bases left unmatched: 6. The source is an adult who received the AZD1222 COVID-19 vaccine. This chain connects TRBV10-1 to TRBJ2-1; TRBD1 agrees at 10 bases. The source material was peripheral blood, sampled 28 days after the second AZD1222 dose. The CDR3 DNA reads as TGCGCCAGCAGCCCGGGACAGGGGACGTACAATGAGCAGTTCTTC. Translating gives CASSPGQGTYNEQFF.